The clone carrying this T cell receptor beta chain was seen a handful of times. The antigen is not known. This entry belongs to a study of CD8 T cells in ankylosing spondylitis. TCRdb used MiXCR to reprocess the 5' RACE reads, holding one entry per CDR3 protein. The sample gives approximately 440,000 distinct CDR3 sequences, roughly 18% of which show up once; just over 1% is in the top ten. Study results and limitations: Ankylosing spondylitis blood appeared to carry a characteristic TCR beta motif of roughly 8 highly homologous variants.

The trim removed 4 bases at V and 4 bases at J, leaving 6 bases unmatched. Germline CDR1 reads SGHRS; CDR2 reads YFSETQ. CDR3 length equals 14 residues. Sequencing input: blood, either unsorted or a sorted T cell fraction (not recorded which). J is TRBJ2-5 and V is TRBV5-1, with 8 bases matching TRBD2. The receptor was isolated from a male donor with ankylosing spondylitis. The chain's CDR3 is CASSGTAGVETQYF. The CDR3 DNA reads as TGCGCCAGCAGCGGAACAGCGGGAGTAGAGACCCAGTACTTC. The full variable domain, its missing parts supplied by reference TRBV5-1 and TRBJ2-5, is KAGVTQTPRYLIKTRGQQVTLSCSPISGHRSVSWYQQTPGQGLQFLFEYFSETQRNKGNFPGRFSGRQFSNSRSEMNVSTLELGDSALYLCASSGTAGVETQYFGPGTRLLVL.